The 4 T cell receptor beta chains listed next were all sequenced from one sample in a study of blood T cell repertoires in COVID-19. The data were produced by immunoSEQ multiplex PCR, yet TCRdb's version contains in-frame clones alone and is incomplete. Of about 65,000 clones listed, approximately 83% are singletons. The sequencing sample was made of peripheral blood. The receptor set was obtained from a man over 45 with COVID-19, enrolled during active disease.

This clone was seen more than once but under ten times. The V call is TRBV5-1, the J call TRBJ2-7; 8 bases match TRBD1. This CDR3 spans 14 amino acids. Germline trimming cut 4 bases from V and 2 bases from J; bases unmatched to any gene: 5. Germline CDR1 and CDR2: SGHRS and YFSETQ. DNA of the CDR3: TGCGCCAGCAGCGACAGGGGTCAAACCTACGAGCAGTACTTC. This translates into CASSDRGQTYEQYF.

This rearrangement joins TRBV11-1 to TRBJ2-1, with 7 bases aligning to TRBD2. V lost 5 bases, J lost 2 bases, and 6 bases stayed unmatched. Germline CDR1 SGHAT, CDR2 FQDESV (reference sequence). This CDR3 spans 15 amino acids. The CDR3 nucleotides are TGTGCCAGCAGCACCGCGGGAGTAGCCTACAATGAGCAGTTCTTC. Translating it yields CASSTAGVAYNEQFF.

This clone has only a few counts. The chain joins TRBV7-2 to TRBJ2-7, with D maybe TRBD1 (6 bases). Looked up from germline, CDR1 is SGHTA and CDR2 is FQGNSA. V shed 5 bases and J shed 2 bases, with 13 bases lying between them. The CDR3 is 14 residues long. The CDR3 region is CASSPGGVTYEQYF. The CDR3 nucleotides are TGTGCCAGCAGCCCTGGGGGCGTTACCTACGAGCAGTACTTC.

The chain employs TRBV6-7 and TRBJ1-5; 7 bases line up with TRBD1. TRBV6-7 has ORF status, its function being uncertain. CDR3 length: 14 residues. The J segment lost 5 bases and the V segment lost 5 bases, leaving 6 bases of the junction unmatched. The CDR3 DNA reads TGTGCCAGCAGTCTCGGACAGGAAGATCAGCCCCAGCATTTT. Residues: CASSLGQEDQPQHF.